Presented here are 20 T cell receptor beta chains from one specimen sequenced in a study of B cell selection in AIRE deficiency. The table came from immunoSEQ multiplex PCR; TCRdb's copy has only in-frame clones and leaves some out. The table records about 25,000 clones, roughly 95% of them present only once. Conventional CD4 T cells were sorted as CD4+CD127+ cells. The sequenced material came from CD4+CD127+ conventional T cells sorted from PBMCs. The receptors were sampled from a human donor in good health.

The chain links TRBV2 to TRBJ2-5; 11 bases are shared with TRBD1. CDR1 is SNHLY, CDR2 FYNNEI, per germline. Trimming removed 3 bases from V and 0 bases from J; junction bases left unmatched: 3. This CDR3 is built from 16 residues. The CDR3 nucleotides are TGTGCCAGCAGTGATAGGACAGGGGGCCACCAAGAGACCCAGTACTTC. Amino acid sequence: CASSDRTGGHQETQYF.

The genes are TRBV28 and TRBJ2-7; D may be TRBD2 (6 bases). V was pared by 6 bases and J by 4 bases, with 13 bases between. The CDR3 covers 13 residues. From germline, CDR1 is MDHEN and CDR2 SYDVKM. The CDR3 DNA follows: TGTGCCAGCAGCCCGGGGGTCTCTTACGAGCAGTACTTC. Its protein product is CASSPGVSYEQYF.

The chain employs TRBV6-1 and TRBJ1-3; D not certain. Deletions cut 4 bases from V and 4 bases from J, with 17 bases between. The CDR3 contains 16 residues. CDR1 and CDR2 from the germline V gene are MNHNS and SASEGT. CDR3 DNA: TGTGCCAGCAGTGCCTCACTGCTGTCTGGCGGAAACACCATATATTTT. This codes for CASSASLLSGGNTIYF.

V gene TRBV7-2 combines with J gene TRBJ1-4, with 8 bases lining up with TRBD1. Germline-derived CDR1 and CDR2 are SGHTA and FQGNSA. After removal of 3 bases from V and 1 base from J, the junction contained 4 bases not matched to a gene. This CDR3 has 16 residues. DNA for the CDR3: TGTGCCAGCAGCTTTGCGACAGGGGTAACTAATGAAAAACTGTTTTTT. Translated: CASSFATGVTNEKLFF.

The J gene is TRBJ2-3, the V gene TRBV28, with D perhaps matching TRBD2 (6 bases). Trimming stripped 8 bases from V and 6 bases from J, with 6 bases between. The length of the CDR3 is 10 residues. The germline V gene has CDR1 MDHEN and CDR2 SYDVKM. In DNA form, the CDR3 reads TGTGCCAGCGGGAGGGATACGCAGTATTTT. Translation gives CASGRDTQYF.

The V gene is TRBV11-2, the J gene TRBJ2-2; weak D call: TRBD2 (5 bases). The V end was cut by 2 bases, the J end by 2 bases, with 9 bases between. The CDR3 consists of 15 residues. CDR1 is SGHAT, CDR2 FQNNGV, per germline. The CDR3 DNA reads TGTGCCAGCAGCTTAATGCGGGTTAACACCGGGGAGCTGTTTTTT. Translating it yields CASSLMRVNTGELFF.

The chain couples TRBV7-3 to TRBJ2-2; a weak D match, TRBD1 (6 bases). V lost 3 bases and J lost 5, with 7 bases in between. The CDR3 is 13 amino acids. Per the germline V gene, CDR1 is SGHTA and CDR2 is FQGTGA. The CDR3 region is CASSFGQTGELFF. CDR3 DNA: TGTGCCAGCAGCTTCGGACAGACCGGGGAGCTGTTTTTT.

V and J are TRBV11-1 and TRBJ2-3, with 9 bases that match TRBD2. V was clipped by 4 bases and J by 2 bases; unmatched bases: 4. The germline gives CDR1 SGHAT, CDR2 FQDESV (reference sequence). The CDR3 is 15 amino acids. The CDR3 sequence is CASSSGLAHTDTQYF. The CDR3 DNA follows: TGTGCCAGCAGCTCTGGACTAGCGCACACAGATACGCAGTATTTT.

The CDR3 here is CASSLDRGYGYGYTF. As DNA, the CDR3 is TGTGCCAGCAGTCTTGACAGGGGGTATGGCTATGGCTACACCTTC. This chain joins TRBV5-5 and TRBJ1-2; 9 nucleotides align to TRBD1. Germline-derived CDR1 and CDR2 are SGHKS and YYEKEE (reference sequence). The CDR3 loop spans 15 amino acids. Trimming took 5 bases from V and 4 from J; bases not matched to a gene: 9.

The V call is TRBV7-2, the J call TRBJ2-1; 10 positions match TRBD2. J lost 7 bases, V lost 4 bases, and 10 bases had no gene match. CDR3 length: 16 amino acids. Germline values: CDR1 SGHTA, CDR2 FQGNSA. CDR3 in DNA: TGTGCCAGCAGCTCCCGAGCGGGAGGGATTAATAATGAGCAGTTCTTC. Residues: CASSSRAGGINNEQFF.

Written as DNA, the CDR3 is TGTGCCAGCAGTTCCCGCGTCTCTAGCACAGATACGCAGTATTTT. Protein sequence: CASSSRVSSTDTQYF. The gene calls are TRBV27 and TRBJ2-3; D not resolved. With 4 bases removed from V and 0 bases from J, the gap between germline ends came to 11 bases. There are 15 residues in the CDR3. CDR1 is MNHEY, CDR2 SMNVEV, per germline (reference sequence).

The gene calls are TRBV7-2 and TRBJ2-7, with D possibly being TRBD1 (5 bases). The CDR3 contains 14 residues. CDR1 and CDR2 from the germline V gene are SGHTA and FQGNSA. V shed 1 base and J shed 6 bases, with 13 bases lying between them. The CDR3 sequence: CASSLGGSLGEQYF. CDR3 sequence (DNA): TGTGCCAGCAGCTTAGGGGGCAGTCTGGGCGAGCAGTACTTC.

V is TRBV6-1 and J is TRBJ2-3; the D is unclear. Germline CDR1 and CDR2: MNHNS and SASEGT. The CDR3 loop spans 17 amino acids. With 4 bases removed from V and 1 base from J, the gap between germline ends came to 18 bases. CDR3 sequence: CASSGLIPGIRTDTQYF. The DNA for the CDR3 is TGTGCCAGCAGTGGACTTATCCCCGGAATCCGCACAGATACGCAGTATTTT.

The chain employs TRBV5-4 and TRBJ2-5; perhaps TRBD1 as D (7 bases). CDR3 length: 15 amino acids. The germline V gene encodes CDR1 SGHNT and CDR2 YYREEE (reference sequence). V was cut by 4 bases and J by 1 base, with 14 bases left in between. CDR3 loop: CASSAGQPFQETQYF. CDR3 DNA sequence: TGTGCCAGCAGCGCGGGACAGCCTTTCCAAGAGACCCAGTACTTC.

The chain uses TRBV4-1 and TRBJ1-3; D not resolved. V was shortened by 4 bases and J by 6 bases, with 13 bases between the two germline ends. The CDR3 covers 14 residues. The germline V gene has CDR1 MGHRA and CDR2 YSYEKL. CDR3: CASSRTSLVNTIYF. CDR3 nucleotides: TGCGCCAGCAGCCGCACCTCCTTAGTAAACACCATATATTTT.

The chain has TRBV4-1 and TRBJ1-4, with unresolved D. V lost 5 bases and J 4 bases, leaving 14 bases between the germline ends. CDR3 length equals 15 residues. In germline, CDR1 is MGHRA, CDR2 YSYEKL. In DNA form, the CDR3 reads TGCGCCAGCAGCTCAAATCTATTTATTAATGAAAAACTGTTTTTT. This gives the protein CASSSNLFINEKLFF.

This chain joins TRBV16 and TRBJ1-6; possibly TRBD1 for D (5 bases). V was pared by 1 base and J by 8 bases, with 9 bases between. CDR3 length: 14 amino acids. From germline, CDR1 is KGHSY and CDR2 FQNENV. CDR3 in amino acids: CASSQFGRDSPLHF. In nucleotides, the CDR3 is TGTGCCAGCAGCCAATTTGGCAGGGATTCACCCCTCCACTTT.

V and J are TRBV29-1 and TRBJ2-5, with 11 positions matching TRBD2. The CDR3 is made up of 12 amino acids. Germline V gene sequence: CDR1 SQVTM, CDR2 ANQGSEA. The J segment lost 5 bases and the V segment lost 4 bases, leaving 0 bases of the junction unmatched. CDR3 loop: CSVASGRETQYF. CDR3 bases: TGCAGCGTTGCTAGCGGGAGGGAGACCCAGTACTTC.

The chain is built from TRBV23-1 and TRBJ2-4, with D unresolved. TRBV23-1 is designated an ORF whose function remains uncertain. The CDR3 is 16 residues long. V lost 8 bases to trimming and J lost 1 base, with 18 bases between them. The CDR3 sequence: CASGLPDLFAKNIQYF. DNA of the CDR3: TGCGCCAGCGGGCTCCCGGACCTCTTTGCCAAAAACATTCAGTACTTC.

The genes are TRBV7-2 and TRBJ1-1; the D gene is possibly TRBD1 (6 bases). V was shortened by 5 bases and J by 3 bases, with 13 bases between the two germline ends. CDR1 and CDR2 (germline): SGHTA, FQGNSA. The CDR3 contains 14 residues. CDR3 region: CASSVTGPYTEAFF. The CDR3 coding sequence is TGTGCCAGCAGCGTAACAGGGCCTTACACTGAAGCTTTCTTT.